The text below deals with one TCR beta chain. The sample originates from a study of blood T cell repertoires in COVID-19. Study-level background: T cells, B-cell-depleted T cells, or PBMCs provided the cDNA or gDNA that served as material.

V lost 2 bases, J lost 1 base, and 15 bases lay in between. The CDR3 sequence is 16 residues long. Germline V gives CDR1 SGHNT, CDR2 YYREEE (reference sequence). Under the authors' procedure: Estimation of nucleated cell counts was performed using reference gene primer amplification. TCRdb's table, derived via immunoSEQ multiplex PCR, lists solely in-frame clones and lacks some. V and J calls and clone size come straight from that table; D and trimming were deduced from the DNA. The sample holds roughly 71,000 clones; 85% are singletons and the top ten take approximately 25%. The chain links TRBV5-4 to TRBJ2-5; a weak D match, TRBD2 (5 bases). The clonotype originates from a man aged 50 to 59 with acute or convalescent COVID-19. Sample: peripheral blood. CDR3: CASSFIIRGVQETQYF. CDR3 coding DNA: TGTGCCAGCAGCTTTATCATCCGGGGAGTCCAAGAGACCCAGTACTTC.